Following are 18 T cell receptor beta chains from one sample sequenced in a study of blood T cell repertoires in COVID-19. The table came from immunoSEQ multiplex PCR; TCRdb's copy has only in-frame clones and leaves some out. Of about 79,000 clones listed, approximately 90% are singletons. The specimen sequenced was peripheral blood. The receptor set was obtained from a man aged 70-80 years with active or convalescent COVID-19.

The V and J genes are TRBV5-4 and TRBJ2-3; 11 bases match TRBD2. CDR1 and CDR2 (germline): SGHNT, YYREEE (reference sequence). With V trimmed by 5 bases and J by 2 bases, 7 bases remained unmatched. The CDR3 totals 16 residues. The DNA of the CDR3 is TGTGCCAGCAGGGAGACTAGCGGGGCATACACAGATACGCAGTATTTT. Amino acids: CASRETSGAYTDTQYF.

The chain links TRBV11-2 to TRBJ2-2; no definite D call. Germline lookup yields CDR1 SGHAT and CDR2 FQNNGV. With 1 base removed from V and 3 bases from J, the gap between germline ends came to 6 bases. The CDR3 runs 14 residues. Written as DNA, the CDR3 is TGTGCCAGCAGCTTAGGCCTATACACCGGGGAGCTGTTTTTT. Its translation: CASSLGLYTGELFF.

V usage is TRBV9 and J usage is TRBJ2-5; the match to TRBD2 covers 11 bases. V shed 0 bases, J shed 1 base, and the junction held 8 bases outside the gene matches. Germline V gene sequence: CDR1 SGDLS, CDR2 YYNGEE. The CDR3 covers 18 residues. In nucleotides, the CDR3 is TGTGCCAGCAGCGTAGGGAGACCCGGACTAGCGGGCCAAGAGACCCAGTACTTC. It specifies CASSVGRPGLAGQETQYF.

The chain links TRBV9 to TRBJ1-4; 9 nucleotides align to TRBD1. Germline CDR1 reads SGDLS; CDR2 reads YYNGEE. The CDR3 covers 15 residues. The J segment lost 7 bases and the V segment lost 3 bases, leaving 7 bases of the junction unmatched. DNA for the CDR3: TGTGCCAGCAGCGCACGACAGGGGGTTGGTGAAAAACTGTTTTTT. As protein: CASSARQGVGEKLFF.

This clone is a singleton in its sample. The chain couples TRBV27 to TRBJ1-1, with TRBD1 identical over 7 bases. CDR1 is MNHEY and CDR2 is SMNVEV in the germline V gene (reference sequence). V trimming: 5 bases; J trimming: 1 base; junction bases outside the gene matches: 7. CDR3 length: 15 residues. The CDR3 bases are TGTGCCAGCAGTCCAAGGACAGGACAGAACACTGAAGCTTTCTTT. Its translation: CASSPRTGQNTEAFF.

This chain connects TRBV15 to TRBJ1-4, with D tentatively TRBD1 (5 bases). V was cut by 4 bases and J by 5 bases, with 14 bases left in between. Germline V gives CDR1 LNHNV, CDR2 YYDKDF (reference sequence). The length of the CDR3 is 15 residues. CDR3 protein: CATSTGKGRNEKLFF. As DNA, the CDR3 is TGTGCCACCAGCACCGGGAAGGGGAGGAATGAAAAACTGTTTTTT.

This rearrangement joins TRBV19 to TRBJ1-1; D gene ambiguous. This CDR3 is built from 15 residues. V was shortened by 4 bases and J by 1 base, with 13 bases between the two germline ends. Germline CDR1 reads LNHDA; CDR2 reads SQIVND (reference sequence). The CDR3 loop is CASSRTSLQNTEAFF. The CDR3, as DNA: TGTGCCAGTAGTAGAACCAGTTTGCAGAACACTGAAGCTTTCTTT.

The chain uses TRBV7-2 and TRBJ2-3; D might be TRBD2 (5 bases). Germline V gives CDR1 SGHTA, CDR2 FQGNSA. The length of the CDR3 is 14 residues. V was cut by 3 bases and J by 3 bases, with 10 bases left in between. This chain's CDR3 is CASSLNRGTDTQYF. The CDR3 nucleotides read TGTGCCAGCAGCTTGAACAGAGGGACAGATACGCAGTATTTT.

The sample holds one count of this clone. The V call is TRBV5-1, the J call TRBJ2-1; TRBD2 might be the D (6 bases). Germline loops: CDR1 SGHRS, CDR2 YFSETQ. Deletions cut 3 bases from V and 9 bases from J, with 13 bases between. CDR3 size: 13 residues. CDR3 sequence: CASSSRLVAEQFF. DNA for the CDR3: TGCGCCAGCAGCTCCCGACTAGTCGCTGAGCAGTTCTTC.

This chain joins TRBV5-1 and TRBJ2-1; the D gene is possibly TRBD2 (6 bases). V lost 1 base, J lost 4 bases, and 12 bases lay in between. Germline CDR1 is SGHRS and CDR2 is YFSETQ. CDR3 length: 15 residues. The DNA for the CDR3 is TGCGCCAGCAGCTTGACCCGGGAGACATACAATGAGCAGTTCTTC. Its protein is CASSLTRETYNEQFF.

V gene TRBV2 combines with J gene TRBJ2-3; 11 bases match TRBD2. This CDR3 comprises 14 residues. The germline V gene encodes CDR1 SNHLY and CDR2 FYNNEI. The ends lost 7 bases at V and 1 base at J; junction bases unmatched: 1. CDR3: CASKGLAGTDTQYF. The CDR3 DNA follows: TGTGCCAGCAAGGGACTAGCGGGCACAGATACGCAGTATTTT.

The chain carries TRBV19 and TRBJ1-6, with 8 bases identical to TRBD1. Trimming took 6 bases from V and 5 from J; bases not matched to a gene: 6. CDR1 is LNHDA, CDR2 SQIVND, per germline (reference sequence). The CDR3 is 15 amino acids. The CDR3 DNA reads as TGTGCCAGTAGCCGGGACAGGCTTGATAATTCACCCCTCCACTTT. Amino acids: CASSRDRLDNSPLHF.

The CDR3 DNA reads as TGCAGCGTTACGAGCCTACTAGCGGACTCCTACAATGAGCAGTTCTTC. Protein product: CSVTSLLADSYNEQFF. This chain connects TRBV29-1 to TRBJ2-1, with TRBD2 matching over 8 bases. The CDR3 has 16 amino acids. Germline assignment: CDR1 SQVTM and CDR2 ANQGSEA. Trimming took 5 bases from V and 0 from J; bases not matched to a gene: 9.

This chain links TRBV4-1 with TRBJ1-6; D uncertain. There are 17 residues in the CDR3. In germline, CDR1 is MGHRA, CDR2 YSYEKL. The ends were cut back, 0 bases at V and 0 bases at J, with 9 bases in the middle. CDR3 nucleotides: TGCGCCAGCAGCCAAGAAGCGCTGAGCTCCTATAATTCACCCCTCCACTTT. Translated: CASSQEALSSYNSPLHF.

The rearrangement uses TRBV9 and TRBJ1-4; TRBD1 might be the D (6 bases). Trimming cost V 0 bases and J 8 bases, with 14 bases left between them. The CDR3 is 15 amino acids. Germline V CDR1 and CDR2: SGDLS, YYNGEE. Written as DNA, the CDR3 is TGTGCCAGCAGCGTAGGTACAGGGATCAGGGAAAAACTGTTTTTT. It codes for CASSVGTGIREKLFF.

The rearrangement uses TRBV13 and TRBJ2-2; D is perhaps TRBD1 (6 bases). The CDR3 extends over 15 amino acids. Germline V gene sequence: CDR1 PRHDT, CDR2 FYEKMQ (reference sequence). Trimming took 1 base from V and 7 from J, leaving 13 bases between them. CDR3 loop: CASSLDRENIGELFF. In DNA, the CDR3 is TGTGCCAGCAGCTTAGACAGGGAGAATATCGGGGAGCTGTTTTTT.

The V gene is TRBV30, the J gene TRBJ2-7, with TRBD1 identical over 10 bases. Per the germline V gene, CDR1 is GTSNPN and CDR2 is SVGIG (reference sequence). This CDR3 is built from 13 residues. Trimming at V came to 6 bases and at J to 5 bases, leaving 7 bases not matched to a gene. CDR3 loop: CACPTTGGHEQYF. DNA for the CDR3: TGTGCCTGCCCGACGACAGGGGGCCACGAGCAGTACTTC. Complete variable domain (other parts from reference TRBV30 and TRBJ2-7): SQTIHQWPATLVQPVGSPLSLECTVEGTSNPNLYWYRQAAGRGLQLLFYSVGIGQISSEVPQNLSASRPQDRQFILSSKKLLLSDSGFYLCACPTTGGHEQYFGPGTRLTVT.

V and J are TRBV30 and TRBJ2-7, with 9 bases lining up with TRBD2. The CDR3 is 14 residues long. CDR1 is GTSNPN and CDR2 is SVGIG in the germline V gene (reference sequence). V dropped 2 bases and J dropped 0; count of bases not matched to a gene: 2. The CDR3 DNA sequence: TGTGCCTGGAGTAGTAGCGGGGGCTCCTACGAGCAGTACTTC. Translation gives CAWSSSGGSYEQYF.